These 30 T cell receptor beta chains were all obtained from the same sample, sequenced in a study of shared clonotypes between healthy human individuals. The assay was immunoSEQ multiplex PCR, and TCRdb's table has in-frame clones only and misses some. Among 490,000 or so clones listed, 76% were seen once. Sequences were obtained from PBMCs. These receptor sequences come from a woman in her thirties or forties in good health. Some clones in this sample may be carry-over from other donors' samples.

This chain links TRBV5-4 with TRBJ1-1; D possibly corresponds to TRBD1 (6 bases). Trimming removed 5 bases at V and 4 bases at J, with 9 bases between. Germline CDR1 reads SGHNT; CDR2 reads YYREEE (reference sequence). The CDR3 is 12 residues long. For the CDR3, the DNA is TGTGCCAGCAGGCAAGGGGGCACTGAAGCTTTCTTT. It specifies CASRQGGTEAFF.

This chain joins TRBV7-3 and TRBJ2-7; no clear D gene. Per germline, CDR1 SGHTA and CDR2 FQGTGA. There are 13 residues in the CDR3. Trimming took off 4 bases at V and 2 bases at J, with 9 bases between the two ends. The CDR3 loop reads CASSSRGPYEQYF. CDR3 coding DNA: TGTGCCAGCAGCTCCCGAGGACCCTACGAGCAGTACTTC. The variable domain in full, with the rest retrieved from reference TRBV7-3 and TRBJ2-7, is GAGVSQTPSNKVTEKGKYVELRCDPISGHTALYWYRQSLGQGPEFLIYFQGTGAADDSGLPNDRFFAVRPEGSVSTLKIQRTERGDSAVYLCASSSRGPYEQYFGPGTRLTVT.

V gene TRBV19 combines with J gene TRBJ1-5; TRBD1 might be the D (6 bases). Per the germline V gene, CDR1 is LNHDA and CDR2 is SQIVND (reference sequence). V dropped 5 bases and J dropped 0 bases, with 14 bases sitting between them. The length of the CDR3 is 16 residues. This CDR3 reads CASSSTGTNSNQPQHF. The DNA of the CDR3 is TGTGCCAGTAGTTCCACCGGGACAAATAGCAATCAGCCCCAGCATTTT.

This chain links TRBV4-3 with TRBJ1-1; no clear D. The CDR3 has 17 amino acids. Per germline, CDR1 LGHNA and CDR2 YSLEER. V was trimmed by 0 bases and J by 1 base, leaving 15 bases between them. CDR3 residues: CASSQDLGSFWNTEAFF. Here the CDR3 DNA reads TGCGCCAGCAGCCAAGATCTGGGCTCCTTTTGGAACACTGAAGCTTTCTTT.

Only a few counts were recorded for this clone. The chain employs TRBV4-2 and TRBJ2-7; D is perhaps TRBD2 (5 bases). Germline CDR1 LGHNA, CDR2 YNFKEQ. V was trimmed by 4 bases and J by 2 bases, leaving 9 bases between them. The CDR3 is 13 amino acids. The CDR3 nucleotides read TGTGCCAGCAGCCCCGTCGGGACCTACGAGCAGTACTTC. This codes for CASSPVGTYEQYF.

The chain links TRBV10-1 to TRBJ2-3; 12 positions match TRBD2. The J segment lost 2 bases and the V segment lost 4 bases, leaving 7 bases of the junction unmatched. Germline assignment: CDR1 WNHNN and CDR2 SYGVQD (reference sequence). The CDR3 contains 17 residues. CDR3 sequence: CASSGWTSGAPTDTQYF. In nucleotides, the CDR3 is TGCGCCAGCAGTGGATGGACTAGCGGGGCCCCCACAGATACGCAGTATTTT.

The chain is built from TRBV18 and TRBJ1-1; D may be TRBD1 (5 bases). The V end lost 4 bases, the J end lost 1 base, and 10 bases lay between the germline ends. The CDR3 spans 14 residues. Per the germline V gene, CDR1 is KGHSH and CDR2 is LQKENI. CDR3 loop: CASSLDTKNTEAFF. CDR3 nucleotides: TGTGCCAGCTCACTGGACACGAAGAACACTGAAGCTTTCTTT.

CDR3 region: CAWTLLAADTQYF. In DNA form, the CDR3 reads TGTGCCTGGACCCTACTAGCAGCAGATACGCAGTATTTT. The V call is TRBV30, the J call TRBJ2-3, with a possible D match to TRBD2 (6 bases). The CDR3 has 13 residues. V lost 4 bases and J 4 bases, leaving 12 bases between the germline ends. Germline values: CDR1 GTSNPN, CDR2 SVGIG (reference sequence). Based on the CDR3 plus reference TRBV30 and TRBJ2-3, the full variable domain is SQTIHQWPATLVQPVGSPLSLECTVEGTSNPNLYWYRQAAGRGLQLLFYSVGIGQISSEVPQNLSASRPQDRQFILSSKKLLLSDSGFYLCAWTLLAADTQYFGPGTRLTVL.

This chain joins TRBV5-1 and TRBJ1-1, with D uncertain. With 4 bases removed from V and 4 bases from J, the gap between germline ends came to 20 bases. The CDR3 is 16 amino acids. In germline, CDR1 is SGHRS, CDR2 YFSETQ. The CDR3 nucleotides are TGCGCCAGCAGCCCGATACCCGGGAACCGGGGCACTGAAGCTTTCTTT. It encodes CASSPIPGNRGTEAFF.

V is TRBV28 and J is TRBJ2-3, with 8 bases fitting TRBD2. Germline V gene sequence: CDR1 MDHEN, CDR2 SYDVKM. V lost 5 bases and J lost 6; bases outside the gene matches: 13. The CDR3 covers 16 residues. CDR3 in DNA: TGTGCCAGCAGTCCCCATCCCGGGACTAGTTCCGATACGCAGTATTTT. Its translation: CASSPHPGTSSDTQYF.

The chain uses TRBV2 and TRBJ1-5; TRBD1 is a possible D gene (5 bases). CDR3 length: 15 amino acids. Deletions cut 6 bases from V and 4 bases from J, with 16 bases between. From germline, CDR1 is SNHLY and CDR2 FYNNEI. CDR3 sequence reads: CASRSDGQGNQPQHF. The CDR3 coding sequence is TGTGCCAGCAGATCCGATGGGCAGGGTAATCAGCCCCAGCATTTT. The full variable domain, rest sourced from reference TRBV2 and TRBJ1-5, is EPEVTQTPSHQVTQMGQEVILRCVPISNHLYFYWYRQILGQKVEFLVSFYNNEISEKSEIFDDQFSVERPDGSNFTLKIRSTKLEDSAMYFCASRSDGQGNQPQHFGDGTRLSIL.

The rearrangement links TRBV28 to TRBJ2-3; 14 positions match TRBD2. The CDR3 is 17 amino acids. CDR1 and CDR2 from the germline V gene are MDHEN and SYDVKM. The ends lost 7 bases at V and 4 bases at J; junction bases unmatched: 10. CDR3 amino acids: CASTKGTSGSLADTQYF. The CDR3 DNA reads TGTGCCAGCACCAAGGGGACTAGCGGGAGTTTGGCAGATACGCAGTATTTT.

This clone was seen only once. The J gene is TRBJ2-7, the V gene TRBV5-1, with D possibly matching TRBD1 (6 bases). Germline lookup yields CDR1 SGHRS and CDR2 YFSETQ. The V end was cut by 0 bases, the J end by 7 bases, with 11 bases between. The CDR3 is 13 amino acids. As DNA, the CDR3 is TGCGCCAGCAGCTTGGCCGGGACACCTGAGCAGTACTTC. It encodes CASSLAGTPEQYF.

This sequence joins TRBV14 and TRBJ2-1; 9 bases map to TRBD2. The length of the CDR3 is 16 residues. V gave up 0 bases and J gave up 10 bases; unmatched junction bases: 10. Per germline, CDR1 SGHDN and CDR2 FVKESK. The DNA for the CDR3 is TGTGCCAGCAGCCAAGATTGGCGCGGGAGGGCCAGAGAGCAGTTCTTC. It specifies CASSQDWRGRAREQFF.

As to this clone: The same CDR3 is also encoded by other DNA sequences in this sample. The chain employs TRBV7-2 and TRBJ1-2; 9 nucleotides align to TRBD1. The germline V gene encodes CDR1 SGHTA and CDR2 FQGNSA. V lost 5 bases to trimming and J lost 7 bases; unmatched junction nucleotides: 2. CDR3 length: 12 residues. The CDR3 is CASSPTGGGYTF. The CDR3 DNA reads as TGTGCCAGCAGCCCGACAGGGGGTGGCTACACCTTC. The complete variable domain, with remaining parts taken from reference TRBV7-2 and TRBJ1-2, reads GAGVSQSPSNKVTEKGKDVELRCDPISGHTALYWYRQSLGQGLEFLIYFQGNSAPDKSGLPSDRFSAERTGGSVSTLTIQRTQQEDSAVYLCASSPTGGGYTFGSGTRLTVV.

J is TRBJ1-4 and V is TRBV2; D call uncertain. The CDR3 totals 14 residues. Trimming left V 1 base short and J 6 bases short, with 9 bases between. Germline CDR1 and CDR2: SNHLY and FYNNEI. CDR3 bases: TGTGCCAGCAGTGAAGGGCAGTTATATGAAAAACTGTTTTTT. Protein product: CASSEGQLYEKLFF.

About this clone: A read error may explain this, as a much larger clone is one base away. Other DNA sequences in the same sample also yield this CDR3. The CDR3 DNA follows: TGTGCCAGCAGCCAAGATAGGGCGGCCTATGGCTACACCTTC. Amino acids: CASSQDRAAYGYTF. The rearrangement links TRBV4-2 to TRBJ1-2, with D hard to call. The CDR3 contains 14 residues. From germline, CDR1 is LGHNA and CDR2 YNFKEQ. Trimming removed 0 bases at V and 4 bases at J, with 9 bases between.

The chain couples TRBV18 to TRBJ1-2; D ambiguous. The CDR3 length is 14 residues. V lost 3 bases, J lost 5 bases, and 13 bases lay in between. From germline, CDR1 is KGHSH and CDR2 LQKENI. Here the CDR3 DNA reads TGTGCCAGCTCACCCGCGGGTTCTGAGTATGGCTACACCTTC. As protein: CASSPAGSEYGYTF.

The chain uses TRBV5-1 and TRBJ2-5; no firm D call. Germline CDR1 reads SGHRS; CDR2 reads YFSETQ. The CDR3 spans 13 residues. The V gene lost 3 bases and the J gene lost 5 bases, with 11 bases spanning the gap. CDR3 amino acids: CASSSQSLETQYF. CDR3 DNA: TGCGCCAGCAGCTCCCAGAGTTTGGAGACCCAGTACTTC.

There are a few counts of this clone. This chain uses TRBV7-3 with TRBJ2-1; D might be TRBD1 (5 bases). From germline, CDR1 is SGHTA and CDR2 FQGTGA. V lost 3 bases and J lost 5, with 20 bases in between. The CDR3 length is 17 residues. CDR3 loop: CASSFISRGAADNEQFF. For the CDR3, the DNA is TGTGCCAGCAGCTTCATAAGTAGGGGCGCAGCCGACAATGAGCAGTTCTTC.

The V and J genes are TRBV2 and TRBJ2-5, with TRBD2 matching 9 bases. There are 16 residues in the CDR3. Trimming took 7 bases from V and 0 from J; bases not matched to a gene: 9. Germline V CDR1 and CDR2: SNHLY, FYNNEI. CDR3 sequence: CASTPASGKYQETQYF. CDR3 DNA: TGTGCCAGCACCCCGGCTAGCGGGAAGTACCAAGAGACCCAGTACTTC.

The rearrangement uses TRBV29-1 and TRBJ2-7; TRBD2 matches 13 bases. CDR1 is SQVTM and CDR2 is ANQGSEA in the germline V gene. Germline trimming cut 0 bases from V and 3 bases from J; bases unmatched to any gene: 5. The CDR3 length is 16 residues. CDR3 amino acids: CSVEDRGTSGVYEQYF. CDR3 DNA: TGCAGCGTTGAAGATCGGGGGACTAGCGGGGTCTACGAGCAGTACTTC.

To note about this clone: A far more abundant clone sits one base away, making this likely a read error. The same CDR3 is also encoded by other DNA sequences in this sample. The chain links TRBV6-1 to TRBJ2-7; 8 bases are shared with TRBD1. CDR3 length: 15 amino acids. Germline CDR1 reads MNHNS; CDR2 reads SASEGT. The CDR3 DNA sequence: TGTGCCAGCAGTGAAGGGGCAGGGGGCTCCTACGAACAGTACTTC. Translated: CASSEGAGGSYEQYF.

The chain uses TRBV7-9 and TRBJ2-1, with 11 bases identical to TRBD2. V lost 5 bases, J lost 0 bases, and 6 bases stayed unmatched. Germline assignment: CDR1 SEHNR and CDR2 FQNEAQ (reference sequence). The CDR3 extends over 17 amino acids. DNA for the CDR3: TGTGCCAGCAGCCCCCGACTAGCGGGACCCTCCTACAATGAGCAGTTCTTC. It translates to CASSPRLAGPSYNEQFF.

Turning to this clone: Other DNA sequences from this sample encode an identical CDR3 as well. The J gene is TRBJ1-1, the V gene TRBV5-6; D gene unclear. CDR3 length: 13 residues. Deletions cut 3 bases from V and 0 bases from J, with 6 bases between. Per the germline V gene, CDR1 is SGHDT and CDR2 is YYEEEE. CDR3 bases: TGTGCCAGCAGCTCCACCGTGAACACTGAAGCTTTCTTT. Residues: CASSSTVNTEAFF.

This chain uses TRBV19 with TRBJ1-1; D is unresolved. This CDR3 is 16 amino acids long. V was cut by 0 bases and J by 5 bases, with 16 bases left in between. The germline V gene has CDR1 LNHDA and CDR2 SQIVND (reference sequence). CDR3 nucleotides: TGTGCCAGTAGTATAGAGGCCGACGTTCGAAGGACTGAAGCTTTCTTT. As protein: CASSIEADVRRTEAFF. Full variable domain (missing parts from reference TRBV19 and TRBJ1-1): DGGITQSPKYLFRKEGQNVTLSCEQNLNHDAMYWYRQDPGQGLRLIYYSQIVNDFQKGDIAEGYSVSREKKESFPLTVTSAQKNPTAFYLCASSIEADVRRTEAFFGQGTRLTVV.

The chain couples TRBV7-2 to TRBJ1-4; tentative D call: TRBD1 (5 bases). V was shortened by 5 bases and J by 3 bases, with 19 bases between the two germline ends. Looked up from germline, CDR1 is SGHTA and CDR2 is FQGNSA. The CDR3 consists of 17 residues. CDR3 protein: CASSPNPARGANEKLFF. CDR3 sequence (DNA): TGTGCCAGCAGCCCTAACCCGGCCCGGGGGGCTAATGAAAAACTGTTTTTT.

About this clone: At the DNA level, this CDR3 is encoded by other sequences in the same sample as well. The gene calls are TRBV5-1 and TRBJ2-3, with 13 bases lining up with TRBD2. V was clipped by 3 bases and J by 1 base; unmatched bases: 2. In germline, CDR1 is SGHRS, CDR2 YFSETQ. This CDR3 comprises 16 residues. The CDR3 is CASSSGLAGRTDTQYF. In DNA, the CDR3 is TGCGCCAGCAGCTCGGGACTAGCGGGACGCACAGATACGCAGTATTTT.

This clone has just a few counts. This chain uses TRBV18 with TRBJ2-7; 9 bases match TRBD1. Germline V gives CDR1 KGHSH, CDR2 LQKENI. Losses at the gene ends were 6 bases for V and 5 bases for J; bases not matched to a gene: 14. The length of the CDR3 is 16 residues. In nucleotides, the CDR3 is TGTGCCAGCTCCCCTTCTTTACAGGGGGCGTGGAACGAGCAGTACTTC. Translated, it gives CASSPSLQGAWNEQYF. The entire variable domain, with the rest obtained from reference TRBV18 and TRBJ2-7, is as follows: NAGVMQNPRHLVRRRGQEARLRCSPMKGHSHVYWYRQLPEEGLKFMVYLQKENIIDESGMPKERFSAEFPKEGPSILRIQQVVRGDSAAYFCASSPSLQGAWNEQYFGPGTRLTVT.

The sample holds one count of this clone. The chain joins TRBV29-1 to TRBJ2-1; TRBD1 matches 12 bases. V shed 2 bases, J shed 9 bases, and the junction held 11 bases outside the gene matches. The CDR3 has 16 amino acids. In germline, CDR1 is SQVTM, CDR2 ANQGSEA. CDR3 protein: CSVESSPGQGATEQFF. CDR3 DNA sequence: TGCAGCGTTGAAAGCAGCCCGGGACAGGGGGCTACTGAGCAGTTCTTC.